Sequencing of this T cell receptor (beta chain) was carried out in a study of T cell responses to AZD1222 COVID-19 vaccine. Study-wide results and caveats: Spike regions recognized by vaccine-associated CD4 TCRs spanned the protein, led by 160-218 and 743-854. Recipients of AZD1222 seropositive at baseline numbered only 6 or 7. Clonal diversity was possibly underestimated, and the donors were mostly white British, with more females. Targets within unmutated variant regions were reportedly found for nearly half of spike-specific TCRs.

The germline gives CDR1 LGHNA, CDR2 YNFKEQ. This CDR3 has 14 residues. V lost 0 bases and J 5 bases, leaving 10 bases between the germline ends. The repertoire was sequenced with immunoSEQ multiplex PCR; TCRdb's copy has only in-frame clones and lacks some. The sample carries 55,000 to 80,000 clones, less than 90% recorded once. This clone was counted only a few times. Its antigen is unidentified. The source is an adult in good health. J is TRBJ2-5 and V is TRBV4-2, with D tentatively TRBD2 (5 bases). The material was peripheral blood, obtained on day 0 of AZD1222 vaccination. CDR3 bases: TGTGCCAGCAGCCAAGATAGGAGGAGGGAGACCCAGTACTTC. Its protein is CASSQDRRRETQYF.